This TCR beta chain was obtained from a study of blood T cells in healthy people across ages. This clonotype has more than one count but fewer than ten. Next came a second PCR, run for about 6 to 11 cycles, which used a sample-barcoded 5' primer along with a J-beta primer mix. TCRdb reprocessed the 5' RACE reads with MiXCR, giving one entry per CDR3 protein. The sample has about 1.1 million distinct CDR3 sequences, roughly two fifths seen once. The germline CDR1 and CDR2 sequences are SGDLS and YYNGEE. The V end was cut by 0 bases, the J end by 4 bases, with 8 bases between. The CDR3 runs to 14 residues.

The V gene is TRBV9, the J gene TRBJ2-4; D gene unclear. Sequencing input: blood. The receptor was isolated from a man aged 18-30 years in good health. This CDR3 reads CASSVGPVKNIQYF. Written as DNA, the CDR3 is TGTGCCAGCAGCGTAGGTCCCGTAAAAAACATTCAGTACTTC.